A single sample is the source of the 29 T cell receptor beta chains below, sequenced in a study of cytomegalovirus exposure and HLA in healthy donors. Both 60 Vbeta primers and 13 Jbeta primers went into the PCR. Clones were read by immunoSEQ multiplex PCR, and TCRdb kept only the in-frame ones, dropping some. Here the sample spans more than 200,000 clones, around three quarters being singletons. The sequencing input was PBMCs. The source of these receptors is a man aged 40-49 years in good health and CMV-seronegative.

This CDR3 reads CASSERSGGGTDTQYF. The CDR3 nucleotides read TGTGCCAGCAGTGAACGGAGCGGGGGGGGGACAGATACGCAGTATTTT. The chain has TRBV2 and TRBJ2-3, with 10 positions matching TRBD2. Germline loops: CDR1 SNHLY, CDR2 FYNNEI. This CDR3 has 16 residues. V gave up 2 bases and J gave up 3 bases; unmatched junction bases: 5.

This chain links TRBV7-6 with TRBJ2-7; TRBD1 matches 12 bases. J was trimmed by 2 bases and V by 3 bases; bases with no gene match: 11. Germline CDR1 is SGHVS and CDR2 is FNYEAQ. The CDR3 sequence is 18 residues long. The CDR3 reads CASSFGLPGQGAAYEQYF. In DNA form, the CDR3 reads TGTGCCAGCAGCTTCGGGCTTCCGGGACAGGGGGCCGCCTACGAGCAGTACTTC. Full variable domain (outside the CDR3, taken from reference TRBV7-6 and TRBJ2-7): GAGVSQSPRYKVTKRGQDVALRCDPISGHVSLYWYRQALGQGPEFLTYFNYEAQQDKSGLPNDRFSAERPEGSISTLTIQRTEQRDSAMYRCASSFGLPGQGAAYEQYFGPGTRLTVT.

The chain couples TRBV4-2 to TRBJ2-1; 7 bases match TRBD2. V was pared by 0 bases and J by 0 bases, with 8 bases of the junction left unmatched. Germline loops: CDR1 LGHNA, CDR2 YNFKEQ. This CDR3 is 18 amino acids long. CDR3 protein: CASSQERLRENSYNEQFF. The CDR3 DNA follows: TGTGCCAGCAGCCAAGAACGACTGCGGGAGAACTCCTACAATGAGCAGTTCTTC.

This chain uses TRBV6-5 with TRBJ2-7, with 11 bases that match TRBD2. Germline trimming cut 7 bases from V and 6 bases from J; bases unmatched to any gene: 8. CDR3 length: 14 amino acids. Germline CDR1 MNHEY, CDR2 SVGAGI. The CDR3 DNA reads TGTGCCAGCACCCCTGGGACTAGCGGACTCGAGCAGTACTTC. Translation gives CASTPGTSGLEQYF.

This chain connects TRBV30 to TRBJ2-7, with a tentative D call TRBD2 (7 bases). CDR3 length equals 14 residues. CDR1 is GTSNPN, CDR2 SVGIG, per germline (reference sequence). V was shortened by 0 bases and J by 5 bases, with 14 bases between the two germline ends. As DNA, the CDR3 is TGTGCCTGGAGTGTACAACCGGGGGGCGACGAGCAGTACTTC. Amino acid sequence: CAWSVQPGGDEQYF.

The chain is built from TRBV11-2 and TRBJ2-7; TRBD1 is a possible D gene (5 bases). CDR1 is SGHAT and CDR2 is FQNNGV in the germline V gene. V lost 0 bases and J lost 6, with 12 bases in between. The CDR3 consists of 14 residues. The CDR3 region is CASSLDLGQLEQYF. Written as DNA, the CDR3 is TGTGCCAGCAGCTTAGATCTGGGGCAGCTCGAGCAGTACTTC.

The V gene is TRBV29-1, the J gene TRBJ2-6, with 14 bases matching TRBD2. The CDR3 covers 16 residues. Germline-derived CDR1 and CDR2 are SQVTM and ANQGSEA. V was pared by 7 bases and J by 4 bases, with 6 bases of the junction left unmatched. CDR3 nucleotides: TGCAGCGCCTCGGGACTAGCGGGGGCAGGGGCCAACGTCCTGACTTTC. It translates to CSASGLAGAGANVLTF.

This clone occurred once. V gene TRBV5-1 combines with J gene TRBJ1-5; D gene ambiguous. Germline CDR1 reads SGHRS; CDR2 reads YFSETQ. This CDR3 has 15 residues. The germline V and J ends were trimmed by 4 bases and 1 base, with 12 bases remaining between them. The chain's CDR3 is CASSPSPRSNQPQHF. CDR3 in DNA: TGCGCCAGCAGCCCCTCTCCTCGGAGCAATCAGCCCCAGCATTTT.

The chain uses TRBV7-2 and TRBJ1-2, with TRBD1 matching over 7 bases. Germline loops: CDR1 SGHTA, CDR2 FQGNSA. The CDR3 sequence is 13 residues long. V shed 3 bases, J shed 8 bases, and the junction held 6 bases outside the gene matches. The DNA of the CDR3 is TGTGCCAGCAGCTTCCCGACAGGGTGGGGCTACACCTTC. This gives the protein CASSFPTGWGYTF.

As DNA, the CDR3 is TGTGCCAGCAGTGGCTGGGGTAGCGGGGCAGATACGCAGTATTTT. Its translation is CASSGWGSGADTQYF. This chain links TRBV6-1 with TRBJ2-3; the match to TRBD2 covers 8 bases. There are 15 residues in the CDR3. Germline loops: CDR1 MNHNS, CDR2 SASEGT. Trimming cost V 4 bases and J 4 bases; bases outside gene matches: 7.

The CDR3 here is CASSLATRWAVWELFF. In DNA, the CDR3 is TGTGCCAGCAGCTTAGCGACTAGATGGGCTGTCTGGGAGCTGTTTTTT. The gene calls are TRBV7-8 and TRBJ2-2, with D tentatively TRBD2 (6 bases). Per germline, CDR1 SGHVS and CDR2 FQNEAQ. The V end lost 0 bases, the J end lost 9 bases, and 17 bases lay between the germline ends. The length of the CDR3 is 16 residues. The full variable domain, with the rest looked up from reference TRBV7-8 and TRBJ2-2, is GAGVSQSPRYKVAKRGQDVALRCDPISGHVSLFWYQQALGQGPEFLTYFQNEAQLDKSGLPSDRFFAERPEGSVSTLKIQRTQQEDSAVYLCASSLATRWAVWELFFGEGSRLTVL.

The genes are TRBV30 and TRBJ2-7; 7 bases are a match to TRBD1. The J segment lost 5 bases and the V segment lost 1 base, leaving 8 bases of the junction unmatched. Germline V lookup: CDR1 GTSNPN, CDR2 SVGIG (reference sequence). The CDR3 loop spans 14 amino acids. CDR3: CAWSATGWVDEQYF. Written as DNA, the CDR3 is TGTGCCTGGAGTGCGACAGGGTGGGTCGACGAGCAGTACTTC.

The sample holds one count of this clone. The chain is built from TRBV7-7 and TRBJ2-5, with D possibly TRBD2 on 5 matching bases. The CDR3 has 17 residues. In germline, CDR1 is SSHAT, CDR2 FNYEAQ (reference sequence). Trimming took off 1 base at V and 0 bases at J, with 15 bases between the two ends. The CDR3 DNA reads as TGTGCCAGCAGCTTAGGGCATTCTAGCTCTAACCAAGAGACCCAGTACTTC. Translated: CASSLGHSSSNQETQYF.

The chain has TRBV28 and TRBJ1-5; D possibly corresponds to TRBD1 (5 bases). Trimming cost V 3 bases and J 4 bases, with 10 bases left between them. The CDR3 is 14 amino acids. Germline CDR1 reads MDHEN; CDR2 reads SYDVKM. This CDR3 is CASSLGGVNQPQHF. In DNA, the CDR3 is TGTGCCAGCAGTTTGGGAGGGGTGAATCAGCCCCAGCATTTT.

V is TRBV5-1 and J is TRBJ2-5; TRBD2 matches at 11 bases. The CDR3 covers 14 residues. Germline CDR1 and CDR2: SGHRS and YFSETQ. V lost 4 bases and J lost 4; bases outside the gene matches: 3. The CDR3 loop is CASSPGTSGETQYF. In DNA, the CDR3 is TGCGCCAGCAGCCCTGGGACTAGCGGAGAGACCCAGTACTTC.

The chain links TRBV7-8 to TRBJ1-2; 7 nucleotides line up with TRBD1. The germline V gene has CDR1 SGHVS and CDR2 FQNEAQ. The J segment lost 4 bases and the V segment lost 1 base, leaving 6 bases of the junction unmatched. There are 15 residues in the CDR3. The CDR3 loop reads CASSLGATGLYGYTF. For the CDR3, the DNA is TGTGCCAGCAGCTTAGGGGCGACAGGGCTCTATGGCTACACCTTC.

The count of this clone is one. The chain combines TRBV10-2 with TRBJ2-7; D is unresolved. The V end lost 8 bases, the J end lost 3 bases, and 8 bases lay between the germline ends. Germline V gene lookup returns CDR1 WSHSY and CDR2 SAAADI. The CDR3 spans 11 residues. CDR3 nucleotide sequence: TGCGCCAGCGCCACCGGCTACGAGCAGTACTTC. Its protein product is CASATGYEQYF.

The CDR3 protein is CATSIGARYEQFF. In DNA, the CDR3 is TGTGCCACCTCGATTGGGGCTCGGTATGAGCAGTTCTTC. The rearrangement uses TRBV25-1 and TRBJ2-1; possibly TRBD1 for D (5 bases). The CDR3 covers 13 residues. V shed 10 bases and J shed 8 bases, with 18 bases lying between them. Germline CDR1 MGHDK, CDR2 SYGVNS.

Remarks on this clone: Other nucleotide sequences in the sample specify the same CDR3. The genes are TRBV9 and TRBJ1-5, with D maybe TRBD1 (5 bases). The germline CDR1 and CDR2 sequences are SGDLS and YYNGEE. The CDR3 loop spans 15 amino acids. Trimming took off 4 bases at V and 1 base at J, with 12 bases between the two ends. The CDR3 DNA reads TGTGCCAGCAGCCCTTGGGACTCCAGCAATCAGCCCCAGCATTTT. It specifies CASSPWDSSNQPQHF.

The chain links TRBV11-3 to TRBJ2-3; D not resolved. Trimming cost V 1 base and J 2 bases, with 7 bases left between them. This CDR3 comprises 14 residues. The germline V gene has CDR1 SGHNT and CDR2 YENEEA. The CDR3 coding sequence is TGTGCCAGCAGCTTAGTGGCGGACACAGATACGCAGTATTTT. Translating it yields CASSLVADTDTQYF.

This clone was detected only once. The genes are TRBV28 and TRBJ2-5; D possibly corresponds to TRBD1 (6 bases). Trimming took off 6 bases at V and 2 bases at J, with 13 bases between the two ends. The CDR3 is 14 residues long. Germline V gene data show CDR1 as MDHEN and CDR2 as SYDVKM. The CDR3 region has the DNA TGTGCCAGCAGCTCTGGACAGTGGCAAGAGACCCAGTACTTC. It yields the protein CASSSGQWQETQYF.

V and J are TRBV4-3 and TRBJ2-7, with 8 bases identical to TRBD2. Losses at the gene ends were 0 bases for V and 4 bases for J; bases not matched to a gene: 5. The germline V gene has CDR1 LGHNA and CDR2 YSLEER. CDR3 length equals 15 residues. CDR3 coding DNA: TGCGCCAGCAGCCAAGACTGGCGGGGGGATTACGAGCAGTACTTC. Its protein product is CASSQDWRGDYEQYF.

J is TRBJ1-2 and V is TRBV7-8; 7 positions match TRBD1. CDR1 is SGHVS, CDR2 FQNEAQ, per germline. The CDR3 is made up of 15 amino acids. The V segment lost 1 base and the J segment 0 bases; nucleotides outside the gene matches: 2. For the CDR3, the DNA is TGTGCCAGCAGCTTAGGACAGGGTCCTAACTATGGCTACACCTTC. It encodes CASSLGQGPNYGYTF.

On this clone itself: The sample has other DNA sequences that encode this CDR3 too. The rearrangement links TRBV9 to TRBJ1-1; the D is unclear. The CDR3 totals 13 residues. The germline V gene encodes CDR1 SGDLS and CDR2 YYNGEE. Trimming pared 2 bases from V and 2 bases from J, leaving 7 bases between. CDR3 DNA sequence: TGTGCCAGCAGCGTTTTTGTAAACACTGAAGCTTTCTTT. Its protein product is CASSVFVNTEAFF.

The chain links TRBV5-1 to TRBJ2-2; 10 bases map to TRBD1. Trimming removed 3 bases from V and 5 bases from J; junction bases left unmatched: 4. CDR1 and CDR2 from the germline V gene are SGHRS and YFSETQ. The CDR3 consists of 15 residues. The CDR3 loop reads CASSSGTGETGELFF. The CDR3 nucleotides are TGCGCCAGCAGCTCCGGGACAGGGGAAACCGGGGAGCTGTTTTTT.

The CDR3 bases are TGTGCCAGCAGTGAATGGGGCCTAGCGAAGAACACCGGGGAGCTGTTTTTT. Translating it yields CASSEWGLAKNTGELFF. This sequence joins TRBV6-1 and TRBJ2-2; D perhaps matches TRBD2 (6 bases). CDR1 is MNHNS, CDR2 SASEGT, per germline. The CDR3 runs to 17 residues. V was shortened by 2 bases and J by 1 base, with 14 bases between the two germline ends.

The rearrangement uses TRBV7-7 and TRBJ2-2; TRBD1 matches at 8 bases. The CDR3 spans 15 residues. V lost 5 bases to trimming and J lost 2 bases; unmatched junction nucleotides: 4. Germline CDR1 is SSHAT and CDR2 is FNYEAQ (reference sequence). The CDR3 loop is CASSQGQGNTGELFF. As DNA, the CDR3 is TGTGCCAGCAGCCAAGGACAGGGAAACACCGGGGAGCTGTTTTTT.

V is TRBV5-5 and J is TRBJ2-1; TRBD2 aligns across 12 bases. CDR3 length: 15 amino acids. J lost 10 bases, V lost 3 bases, and 8 bases had no gene match. The germline CDR1 and CDR2 sequences are SGHKS and YYEKEE (reference sequence). The CDR3 DNA reads TGTGCCAGCAGCTCTCTAGCGGGAGGGGCTGGGGAGCAGTTCTTC. It translates to CASSSLAGGAGEQFF.

The rearrangement uses TRBV9 and TRBJ2-2; TRBD2 matches at 11 bases. CDR3 length: 15 amino acids. Germline lookup yields CDR1 SGDLS and CDR2 YYNGEE. The trim removed 2 bases at V and 8 bases at J, leaving 5 bases unmatched. CDR3 nucleotides: TGTGCCAGCAGCGTTAGCGGGAGGGACCTGGGGGAGCTGTTTTTT. This encodes CASSVSGRDLGELFF.